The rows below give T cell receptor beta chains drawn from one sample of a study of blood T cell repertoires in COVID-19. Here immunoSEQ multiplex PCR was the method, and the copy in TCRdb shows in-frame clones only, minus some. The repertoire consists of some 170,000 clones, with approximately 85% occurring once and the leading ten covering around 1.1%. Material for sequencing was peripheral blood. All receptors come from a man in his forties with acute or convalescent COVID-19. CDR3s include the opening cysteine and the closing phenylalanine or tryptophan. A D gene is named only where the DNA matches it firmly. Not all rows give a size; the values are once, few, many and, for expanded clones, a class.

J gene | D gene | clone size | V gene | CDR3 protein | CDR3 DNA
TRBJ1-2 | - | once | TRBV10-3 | CAISETGHYGYTF | TGTGCCATCAGTGAAACAGGGCACTATGGCTACACCTTC
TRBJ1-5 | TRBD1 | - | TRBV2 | CASSARQGIPSNQPQHF | TGTGCCAGCAGTGCTCGACAGGGGATCCCAAGCAATCAGCCCCAGCATTTT
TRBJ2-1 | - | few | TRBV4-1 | CASSQDRGQNEQFF | TGCGCCAGCAGCCAAGATCGTGGACAAAATGAGCAGTTCTTC
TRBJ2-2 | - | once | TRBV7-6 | CASSFRNTGELFF | TGTGCCAGCAGCTTTAGAAACACCGGGGAGCTGTTTTTT
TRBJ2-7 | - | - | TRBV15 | CATSRDSGSSYEQYF | TGTGCCACCAGCAGAGATTCAGGGTCCTCCTACGAGCAGTACTTC
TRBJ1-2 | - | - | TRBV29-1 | CSVAVLGYGYTF | TGCAGCGTTGCAGTCCTAGGATATGGCTACACCTTC
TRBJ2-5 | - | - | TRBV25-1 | CASSENEAQETQYF | TGTGCCAGCAGTGAAAACGAGGCCCAAGAGACCCAGTACTTC
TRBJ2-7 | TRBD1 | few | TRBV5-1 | CASSLDRDREQYF | TGCGCCAGCAGCTTGGATCGGGACAGGGAACAGTACTTC
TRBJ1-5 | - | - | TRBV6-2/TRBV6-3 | CASSSGQWNQPQHF | TGTGCCAGCAGTTCTGGACAGTGGAATCAGCCCCAGCATTTT
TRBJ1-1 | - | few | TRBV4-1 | CASSQEAGTEAFF | TGCGCCAGCAGCCAAGAGGCGGGAACTGAAGCTTTCTTT
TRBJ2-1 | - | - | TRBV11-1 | CASSLQGRNEQFF | TGTGCCAGCAGCTTACAGGGTCGGAATGAGCAGTTCTTC
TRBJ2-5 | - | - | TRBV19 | CASSISPKETQYF | TGTGCCAGTAGTATATCGCCTAAAGAGACCCAGTACTTC
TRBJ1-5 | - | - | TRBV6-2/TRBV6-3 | CASSYLRGGNQPQHF | TGTGCCAGCAGTTACTTAAGGGGTGGGAATCAGCCCCAGCATTTT
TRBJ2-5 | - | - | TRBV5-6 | CASSPRRPLEETQYF | TGTGCCAGCAGCCCTCGGAGGCCCTTGGAAGAGACCCAGTACTTC
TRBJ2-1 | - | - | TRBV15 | CATSWRGVPHSYNEQFF | TGTGCCACCAGCTGGCGGGGAGTCCCCCATTCCTACAATGAGCAGTTCTTC
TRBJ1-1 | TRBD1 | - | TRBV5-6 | CASSLLGTGGVTEAFF | TGTGCCAGCAGCTTGTTAGGGACAGGAGGGGTTACTGAAGCTTTCTTT
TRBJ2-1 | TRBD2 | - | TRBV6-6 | CASAGTSGRNEQFF | TGTGCCAGCGCCGGGACTAGCGGGCGGAATGAGCAGTTCTTC
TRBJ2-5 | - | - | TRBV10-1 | CASRDRQETQYF | TGCGCCAGCAGGGACAGACAAGAGACCCAGTACTTC
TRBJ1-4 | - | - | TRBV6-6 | CASSPRDSLNEKLFF | TGTGCCAGCAGTCCGCGGGACTCCCTTAATGAAAAACTGTTTTTT
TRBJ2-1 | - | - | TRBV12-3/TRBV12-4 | CASSATDYEQFF | TGTGCCAGCAGTGCGACTGATTATGAGCAGTTCTTC
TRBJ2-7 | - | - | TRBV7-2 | CASSLARGPFYEQYF | TGTGCCAGCAGCTTAGCTAGGGGCCCCTTTTACGAGCAGTACTTC
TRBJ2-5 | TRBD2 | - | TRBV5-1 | CANWGWGLSGGFGETQYF | TGCGCCAACTGGGGTTGGGGATTGTCGGGGGGGTTCGGGGAGACCCAGTACTTC
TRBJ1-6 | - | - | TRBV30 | CAWSGDQGSSPLHF | TGTGCCTGGAGTGGGGACCAGGGGAGCTCACCCCTCCACTTT
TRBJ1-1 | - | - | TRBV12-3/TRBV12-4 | CASSIRQATEAFF | TGTGCCAGCAGTATACGACAGGCCACTGAAGCTTTCTTT
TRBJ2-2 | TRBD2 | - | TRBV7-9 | CASSLVASGVVAGELFF | TGTGCCAGCAGCTTAGTCGCTAGCGGGGTCGTTGCCGGGGAGCTGTTTTTT
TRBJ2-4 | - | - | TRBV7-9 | CASSPGSTALAKNIQYF | TGTGCCAGCAGCCCAGGATCGACCGCTTTAGCCAAAAACATTCAGTACTTC
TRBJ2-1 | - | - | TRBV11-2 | CASSLDSPNHEQFF | TGTGCCAGCAGCTTAGATTCCCCTAATCATGAGCAGTTCTTC
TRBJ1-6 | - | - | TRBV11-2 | CASSTTGFLNSPLHF | TGTGCCAGCAGCACCACAGGGTTCCTGAATTCACCCCTCCACTTT
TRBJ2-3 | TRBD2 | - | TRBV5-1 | CASSLPPGGPRSDTQYF | TGCGCCAGCAGCTTGCCTCCGGGGGGGCCTCGTTCGGATACGCAGTATTTT
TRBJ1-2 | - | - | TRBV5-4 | CASSPSSDSYGYTF | TGTGCCAGCAGCCCGAGTTCGGACAGCTATGGCTACACCTTC
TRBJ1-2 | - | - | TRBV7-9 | CASSLIEGYGYTF | TGTGCCAGCAGCTTGATTGAGGGCTATGGCTACACCTTC
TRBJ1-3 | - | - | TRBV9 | CASSVKGAAGNTIYF | TGTGCCAGCAGCGTAAAAGGGGCAGCTGGAAACACCATATATTTT
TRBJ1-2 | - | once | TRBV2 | CASRFGQAAGYTF | TGTGCCAGCAGGTTTGGGCAGGCTGCTGGCTACACCTTC
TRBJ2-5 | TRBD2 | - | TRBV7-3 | CASSLEAGDETQYF | TGTGCCAGCAGCTTAGAAGCGGGGGACGAGACCCAGTACTTC
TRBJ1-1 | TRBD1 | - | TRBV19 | CASSVGTGDAEAFF | TGTGCCAGTAGTGTAGGGACAGGGGACGCTGAAGCTTTCTTT
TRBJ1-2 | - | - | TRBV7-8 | CASSFDVRDGYTF | TGTGCCAGCAGCTTCGACGTGAGGGATGGCTACACCTTC
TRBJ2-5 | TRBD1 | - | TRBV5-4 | CASSQRTGGRPSETQYF | TGTGCCAGCAGCCAAAGAACAGGGGGTCGGCCCTCGGAGACCCAGTACTTC
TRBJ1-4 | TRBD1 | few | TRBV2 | CASRRQGEIEEKLFF | TGTGCCAGCAGGAGGCAGGGGGAGATAGAGGAAAAACTGTTTTTT
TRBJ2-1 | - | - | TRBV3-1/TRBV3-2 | CASSHERRGNEQFF | TGTGCCAGCAGCCACGAGCGTCGCGGAAATGAGCAGTTCTTC
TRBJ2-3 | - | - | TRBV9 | CASSGGTAPTDTQYF | TGTGCCAGCAGCGGTGGGACTGCCCCAACAGATACGCAGTATTTT